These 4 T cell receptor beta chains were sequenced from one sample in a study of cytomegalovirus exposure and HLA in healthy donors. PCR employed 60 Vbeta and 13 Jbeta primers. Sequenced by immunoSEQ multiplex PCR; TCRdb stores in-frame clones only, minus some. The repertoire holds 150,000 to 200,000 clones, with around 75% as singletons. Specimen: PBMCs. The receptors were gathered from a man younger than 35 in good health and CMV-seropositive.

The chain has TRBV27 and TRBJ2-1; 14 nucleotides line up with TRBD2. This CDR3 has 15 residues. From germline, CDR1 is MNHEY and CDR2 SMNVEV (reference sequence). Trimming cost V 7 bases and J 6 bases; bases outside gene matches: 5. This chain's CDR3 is CASTLGTSGSNEQFF. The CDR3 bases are TGTGCCAGCACCCTGGGGACTAGCGGGAGCAATGAGCAGTTCTTC.

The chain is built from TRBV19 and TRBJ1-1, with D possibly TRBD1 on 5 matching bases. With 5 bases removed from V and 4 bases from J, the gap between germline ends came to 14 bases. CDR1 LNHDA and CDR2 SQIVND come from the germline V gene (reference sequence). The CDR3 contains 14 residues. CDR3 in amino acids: CASSRPGRVTEAFF. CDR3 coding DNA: TGTGCCAGTAGTCGGCCAGGGAGGGTCACTGAAGCTTTCTTT.

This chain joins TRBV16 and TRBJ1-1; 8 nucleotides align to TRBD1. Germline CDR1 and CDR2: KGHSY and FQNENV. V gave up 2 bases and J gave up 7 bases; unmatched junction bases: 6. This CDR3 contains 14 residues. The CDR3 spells CASSQNAGGDEAFF. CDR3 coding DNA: TGTGCCAGCAGCCAAAACGCAGGGGGCGATGAAGCTTTCTTT.

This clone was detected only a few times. The DNA of the CDR3 is TGTGCCAGCAGTATACAGGGATCCGGCAATCAGCCCCAGCATTTT. Its protein is CASSIQGSGNQPQHF. The V gene is TRBV6-6, the J gene TRBJ1-5; the D gene is possibly TRBD1 (6 bases). This CDR3 is 15 amino acids long. Germline CDR1 and CDR2: MNHNY and SVGAGI (reference sequence). Trimming took 5 bases from V and 2 from J, leaving 13 bases between them.